The 28 T cell receptor beta chains below come from one sample, sequenced in a study of blood T cell repertoires in COVID-19. Clones were sequenced by immunoSEQ multiplex PCR, and TCRdb holds only the in-frame ones, with some missing. The sample has 85,000 to 100,000 clones; about four fifths are singletons. Material for sequencing was peripheral blood. These receptors all stem from a man at least 80 years old with COVID-19, enrolled during active disease.

V gene TRBV19 combines with J gene TRBJ1-6; D gene unclear. The CDR3 has 13 amino acids. The V and J ends lost 5 bases and 10 bases respectively, with 12 bases between them. Germline CDR1 reads LNHDA; CDR2 reads SQIVND (reference sequence). The CDR3 spells CASSADFLSPLHF. For the CDR3, the DNA is TGTGCCAGTAGTGCGGACTTCCTATCACCCCTCCACTTT.

This clone occurred once. V is TRBV18 and J is TRBJ1-5; D not resolved. CDR1 and CDR2 (germline): KGHSH, LQKENI. CDR3 length: 16 amino acids. Trimming cost V 2 bases and J 6 bases, with 17 bases left between them. The CDR3 DNA reads as TGTGCCAGCTCACCAAGGAGGGTCCGGGTCGGTCAGCCCCAGCATTTT. It specifies CASSPRRVRVGQPQHF.

CDR3 nucleotide sequence: TGTGCCAGCAGCCAACCAGGACAGGGGCACACTGAAGCTTTCTTT. Protein: CASSQPGQGHTEAFF. The V call is TRBV3-1 (or the pseudogene TRBV3-2), the J call TRBJ1-1, with 9 bases aligning to TRBD1. After removal of 2 bases from V and 3 bases from J, the junction contained 4 bases not matched to a gene. The germline CDR1 and CDR2 sequences are LGHDT and YNNKEL (reference sequence). The CDR3 spans 15 residues.

This chain links TRBV5-5 with TRBJ2-2, with 7 bases that match TRBD2. Germline CDR1 reads SGHKS; CDR2 reads YYEKEE (reference sequence). This CDR3 contains 15 residues. V lost 0 bases, J lost 4 bases, and 3 bases stayed unmatched. The CDR3 DNA reads as TGTGCCAGCAGCTTGGTGCCGGGGGGCACCGGGGAGCTGTTTTTT. This encodes CASSLVPGGTGELFF.

The chain links TRBV6-5 to TRBJ2-3; TRBD1 aligns across 9 bases. CDR1 is MNHEY, CDR2 SVGAGI, per germline. V was clipped by 7 bases and J by 7 bases; unmatched bases: 12. The CDR3 length is 15 residues. CDR3 amino acids: CASISGTGYLNTQYF. CDR3 coding DNA: TGTGCCAGCATCTCCGGGACAGGGTATTTAAATACGCAGTATTTT.

The chain carries TRBV19 and TRBJ2-6; tentative D call: TRBD1 (6 bases). The V end lost 6 bases, the J end lost 4 bases, and 13 bases lay between the germline ends. Germline CDR1 LNHDA, CDR2 SQIVND (reference sequence). The CDR3 is 15 residues long. The CDR3 coding sequence is TGTGCCAGTAGGGCGGCAGGGGAGGGGGCCAACGTCCTGACTTTC. It is translated as CASRAAGEGANVLTF.

This clone was observed a few times. V gene TRBV9 combines with J gene TRBJ1-4, with D perhaps matching TRBD1 (6 bases). V was clipped by 0 bases and J by 8 bases, with 20 bases between them. This CDR3 spans 17 amino acids. Germline CDR1 is SGDLS and CDR2 is YYNGEE. The CDR3 reads CASSVGGGAGVGEKLFF. CDR3 sequence (DNA): TGTGCCAGCAGCGTAGGAGGGGGGGCAGGGGTAGGAGAAAAACTGTTTTTT.

For this clone: The DNA is omitted, as the CDR3 cannot be located on it reliably, and the CDR3 follows TCRdb's listing. The chain joins TRBV6-2 or TRBV6-3 to TRBJ1-5; the D call in the table, TRBD1, was not verified against the DNA. Germline CDR1 is MNHEY and CDR2 is SVGEGT. The CDR3 spans 14 amino acids, including both terminal residues. The CDR3 reads CASSSSAGNQPQHF.

V usage is TRBV18 and J usage is TRBJ1-4; no reliable D call. The ends were cut back, 5 bases at V and 8 bases at J, with 15 bases in the middle. Germline V gene sequence: CDR1 KGHSH, CDR2 LQKENI. The length of the CDR3 is 14 residues. The CDR3 coding sequence is TGTGCCAGCTCAGACCGGGAAGGAGGAGAAAAACTGTTTTTT. Its protein is CASSDREGGEKLFF.

The chain is built from TRBV9 and TRBJ1-2, with no clear D. This CDR3 has 18 amino acids. Germline V gene data show CDR1 as SGDLS and CDR2 as YYNGEE. Trimming shortened V by 0 bases and J by 0 bases, and 18 bases separated the two germline ends. In nucleotides, the CDR3 is TGTGCCAGCAGCGTAGACTTGGTAGAGGGAATCACTAACTATGGCTACACCTTC. Residues: CASSVDLVEGITNYGYTF. Full variable domain (outside the CDR3, taken from reference TRBV9 and TRBJ1-2): DSGVTQTPKHLITATGQRVTLRCSPRSGDLSVYWYQQSLDQGLQFLIQYYNGEERAKGNILERFSAQQFPDLHSELNLSSLELGDSALYFCASSVDLVEGITNYGYTFGSGTRLTVV.

The chain is built from TRBV4-1 and TRBJ1-1; no clear D. V was trimmed by 0 bases and J by 4 bases, leaving 12 bases between them. Germline V CDR1 and CDR2: MGHRA, YSYEKL. CDR3 size: 15 residues. In nucleotides, the CDR3 is TGCGCCAGCAGCCAAGAAGCTGAGTATGGCACTGAAGCTTTCTTT. Residues: CASSQEAEYGTEAFF.

The chain recombines TRBV6-6 with TRBJ2-3, with 11 bases that match TRBD2. The CDR3 consists of 16 residues. V lost 6 bases, J lost 2 bases, and 7 bases stayed unmatched. The germline V gene encodes CDR1 MNHNY and CDR2 SVGAGI (reference sequence). Here the CDR3 DNA reads TGTGCCAGCAGCCGAGGACTAGCGGGCCTCACAGATACGCAGTATTTT. This sequence encodes CASSRGLAGLTDTQYF.

The chain joins TRBV19 to TRBJ2-1; 13 bases map to TRBD2. Germline values: CDR1 LNHDA, CDR2 SQIVND (reference sequence). The CDR3 sequence is 18 residues long. V was clipped by 4 bases and J by 1 base; unmatched bases: 7. CDR3 residues: CASSTTRTSGGSYNEQFF. In nucleotides, the CDR3 is TGTGCCAGTAGTACCACCCGGACTAGCGGGGGTTCCTACAATGAGCAGTTCTTC.

In nucleotides, the CDR3 is TGTGCCAGCAGTGCCGGCCGGGACAGTAGCACAGATACGCAGTATTTT. It encodes CASSAGRDSSTDTQYF. The chain links TRBV28 to TRBJ2-3; TRBD1 aligns across 7 bases. This CDR3 has 16 amino acids. CDR1 is MDHEN, CDR2 SYDVKM, per germline. The ends lost 5 bases at V and 0 bases at J; junction bases unmatched: 8.

The chain recombines TRBV18 with TRBJ1-4; possibly TRBD1 for D (6 bases). Deletions cut 2 bases from V and 7 bases from J, with 14 bases between. The CDR3 has 15 residues. CDR1 is KGHSH, CDR2 LQKENI, per germline. Here the CDR3 DNA reads TGTGCCAGCTCACCATCAGGGGCCCCGGGTGAAAAACTGTTTTTT. Translated: CASSPSGAPGEKLFF. Full variable domain (missing parts from reference TRBV18 and TRBJ1-4): NAGVMQNPRHLVRRRGQEARLRCSPMKGHSHVYWYRQLPEEGLKFMVYLQKENIIDESGMPKERFSAEFPKEGPSILRIQQVVRGDSAAYFCASSPSGAPGEKLFFGSGTQLSVL.

This clone was counted a few times. The V gene is TRBV3-1 (or the pseudogene TRBV3-2), the J gene TRBJ1-1; possible D gene TRBD1, 6 bases. Germline V gene lookup returns CDR1 LGHDT and CDR2 YNNKEL (reference sequence). The CDR3 length is 14 residues. V was cut by 3 bases and J by 4 bases, with 12 bases left in between. CDR3 sequence (DNA): TGTGCCAGCAGCCATGGGGGCGCGGGCACTGAAGCTTTCTTT. This gives the protein CASSHGGAGTEAFF.

The genes are TRBV2 and TRBJ2-7, with 11 bases matching TRBD1. Germline V gene data show CDR1 as SNHLY and CDR2 as FYNNEI. CDR3 length equals 15 residues. V was clipped by 4 bases and J by 2 bases; unmatched bases: 4. This CDR3 is CASSAGTGGTYEQYF. For the CDR3, the DNA is TGTGCCAGCAGTGCCGGGACAGGGGGAACCTACGAGCAGTACTTC.

This clone was counted a few times. V gene TRBV6-6 combines with J gene TRBJ1-1; D remains ambiguous. Trimming left V 8 bases short and J 0 bases short, with 7 bases between. The CDR3 contains 12 residues. Per the germline V gene, CDR1 is MNHNY and CDR2 is SVGAGI (reference sequence). The CDR3 reads CASSRLNTEAFF. The CDR3 DNA reads TGTGCCAGCTCTAGGCTGAACACTGAAGCTTTCTTT.

V and J are TRBV5-1 and TRBJ1-6, with a possible D match to TRBD1 (5 bases). V was clipped by 5 bases and J by 10 bases, with 16 bases between them. The CDR3 contains 14 residues. CDR1 SGHRS and CDR2 YFSETQ come from the germline V gene. The CDR3 reads CASSPGGLESPLHF. The DNA of the CDR3 is TGCGCCAGCAGTCCCGGGGGGTTGGAATCACCCCTCCACTTT.

This chain joins TRBV24-1 and TRBJ2-2; 9 bases are shared with TRBD2. This CDR3 has 16 residues. Unmatched junction bases numbered 6, after V lost 8 bases and J lost 0 bases. Germline V lookup: CDR1 KGHDR, CDR2 SFDVKD. This CDR3 is CATTSGIGANTGELFF. CDR3 DNA: TGTGCCACCACTAGCGGGATTGGAGCGAACACCGGGGAGCTGTTTTTT.

This chain links TRBV4-2 with TRBJ2-1; 11 positions match TRBD2. The V segment lost 5 bases and the J segment 1 base; nucleotides outside the gene matches: 10. CDR3 length: 18 residues. The germline V gene encodes CDR1 LGHNA and CDR2 YNFKEQ. CDR3 DNA: TGTGCCAGCAGCGGATCTCCGACTAGCGGGATTTCCTACAATGAGCAGTTCTTC. Its protein is CASSGSPTSGISYNEQFF.

The chain recombines TRBV7-2 with TRBJ2-1, with D tentatively TRBD2 (7 bases). Per germline, CDR1 SGHTA and CDR2 FQGNSA. V was pared by 6 bases and J by 4 bases, with 13 bases between. The CDR3 is made up of 14 amino acids. The DNA of the CDR3 is TGTGCCAGCAGAGGGGGGGGAAATTACAATGAGCAGTTCTTC. It yields the protein CASRGGGNYNEQFF.

The count of this clone is one. In DNA form, the CDR3 reads TGTGCCAGCACCCCTGAGGGCAGAAGCACAGATACGCAGTATTTT. Protein: CASTPEGRSTDTQYF. The V and J genes are TRBV5-4 and TRBJ2-3, with D perhaps TRBD2 (5 bases). This CDR3 has 15 residues. The germline gives CDR1 SGHNT, CDR2 YYREEE (reference sequence). Deletions cut 6 bases from V and 0 bases from J, with 14 bases between. Combining the CDR3 with reference TRBV5-4 and TRBJ2-3 gives the whole variable domain ETGVTQSPTHLIKTRGQQVTLRCSSQSGHNTVSWYQQALGQGPQFIFQYYREEENGRGNFPPRFSGLQFPNYSSELNVNALELDDSALYLCASTPEGRSTDTQYFGPGTRLTVL.

The V call is TRBV6-2 or TRBV6-3, the J call TRBJ1-2; no definite D call. The CDR3 loop spans 14 amino acids. Trimming removed 2 bases from V and 4 bases from J, with 11 bases in between. Looked up from germline, CDR1 is MNHEY and CDR2 is SVGEGT. CDR3 nucleotide sequence: TGTGCCAGCAGTTACGGAACGAGGTTCTATGGCTACACCTTC. This codes for CASSYGTRFYGYTF.

The chain combines TRBV27 with TRBJ1-2; D perhaps matches TRBD1 (5 bases). Between the trimmed V and J ends, which lost 5 bases and 4 bases, there was a span of 17 bases. CDR3 length: 15 residues. Germline values: CDR1 MNHEY, CDR2 SMNVEV (reference sequence). The CDR3 coding sequence is TGTGCCAGCAGTCCTCAACCGACAGACCTCTATGGCTACACCTTC. Its protein is CASSPQPTDLYGYTF.

The J gene is TRBJ1-6, the V gene TRBV29-1; D perhaps matches TRBD1 (5 bases). CDR3 size: 13 residues. Germline loops: CDR1 SQVTM, CDR2 ANQGSEA. V lost 4 bases and J lost 7, with 11 bases in between. The CDR3 DNA reads TGCAGCGTTGGGACGGGGGGAAATTCACCCCTCCACTTT. This translates into CSVGTGGNSPLHF.

V is TRBV5-4 and J is TRBJ2-7; TRBD1 matches 8 bases. Germline V gene data show CDR1 as SGHNT and CDR2 as YYREEE (reference sequence). The trim removed 5 bases at V and 5 bases at J, leaving 6 bases unmatched. The CDR3 covers 13 residues. CDR3 coding DNA: TGTGCCAGCAGTGGACAGGGACGGGACGAGCAGTACTTC. Amino acids: CASSGQGRDEQYF.

This clone was seen a handful of times. At one end, the junction sequence differs from germline, possibly due to a read error. The chain carries TRBV7-7 and TRBJ2-5; TRBD1 agrees at 9 bases. CDR3 length equals 16 residues. CDR1 is SSHAT, CDR2 FNYEAQ, per germline (reference sequence). The CDR3 coding sequence is TGTGCTAGCAGTTTGCAAGTAGGGACAGGGCAAGAGACCCAGTACTTC. Translated, it gives CASSLQVGTGQETQYF. The full variable domain, its missing parts supplied by reference TRBV7-7 and TRBJ2-5, is GAGVSQSPRYKVTKRGQDVTLRCDPISSHATLYWYQQALGQGPEFLTYFNYEAQPDKSGLPSDRFSAERPEGSISTLTIQRTEQRDSAMYRCASSLQVGTGQETQYFGPGTRLLVL.